This T cell receptor (beta chain) was found in a study of T cells after yellow fever vaccination. Study context: Fractions with few cells were prepared using SMART-Seq v4 Ultra Low Input.

Overall study results and limits: Abundant bulk-population clonotypes could contaminate the FACS-sorted repertoires. The secondary response was weaker, and its peak arrived faster, on day 5 versus 15.

The CDR3 covers 14 residues. Germline loops: CDR1 SGHNT, CDR2 YYREEE (reference sequence). Turning to this clonotype: The antigen remains unidentified. The junction and the germline gene differ at one end; a read error may be behind it.

TCRdb reprocessed the 5' RACE reads via MiXCR and lists one record per CDR3 protein. The sample holds about 63,000 distinct CDR3 sequences, 6% to 7.5% seen once. The sequence was collected from a man aged 30 to 45 who received the YFV17D yellow fever vaccine. The sequences come from CD8+ T cells sorted from PBMCs, collected 15 days after the yellow fever booster vaccination. The chain recombines TRBV5-4 with TRBJ2-7; tentative D call: TRBD2 (5 bases). The CDR3 reads CASSQPGNRYEHYF. The CDR3 DNA sequence: TGTGCCAGCAGCCAACCGGGAAACCGCTACGAGCACTACTTC.